These 2 T cell receptor beta chains came from one sample sequenced in a study of graft-versus-host responses after intestinal transplantation. These receptors' antigens are unknown. Libraries were prepared by immunoSEQ multiplex PCR; TCRdb keeps only in-frame clonotypes and omits some of them. The table lists 95,000 to 130,000 clones, over 75% of them singletons, with 0.15% to 0.2% in the top ten. The specimen comprised unstimulated CD4+ T cells sorted from spleen or lymph node cells, sampled before intestinal transplant. These receptors were taken from a human donor who received an intestinal transplant.

As DNA, the CDR3 is TGTGCCAGCTTACTCCCCCCCTACGAGCAGTACTTC. Its translation: CASLLPPYEQYF. V is TRBV6-1 and J is TRBJ2-7; D gene ambiguous. V lost 8 bases and J lost 2, with 10 bases in between. This CDR3 has 12 residues. CDR1 is MNHNS and CDR2 is SASEGT in the germline V gene.

The rearrangement joins TRBV18 to TRBJ2-2, with D possibly matching TRBD2 (5 bases). CDR1 and CDR2 from the germline V gene are KGHSH and LQKENI. V was trimmed by 0 bases and J by 7 bases, leaving 6 bases between them. The CDR3 is 13 amino acids. For the CDR3, the DNA is TGTGCCAGCTCACCACCGGGGAGCGGGGAGCTGTTTTTT. Amino acids: CASSPPGSGELFF.